This T cell receptor (beta chain) came from a study of CD8+ T cells in alopecia areata. Germline V gives CDR1 SGHVS, CDR2 FQNEAQ. The CDR3 covers 15 residues. The ends were cut back, 3 bases at V and 2 bases at J, with 13 bases in the middle. Treatment here: oral pan-JAK inhibitor, 5-10 mg twice daily. Extracted RNA was reverse transcribed, and the resulting cDNA served as sequencing template. Data came from immunoSEQ multiplex PCR; TCRdb stores just in-frame clones and leaves some out. The data hold about 76,000 clones, with around 61% observed a single time. V usage is TRBV7-8 and J usage is TRBJ1-2, with D perhaps TRBD1 (6 bases). This sequence originates from a human donor with alopecia areata. Sequenced material: CD8+ T cells sorted from blood, taken at week 24, from a patient treated with tofacitinib. The CDR3 nucleotides read TGTGCCAGCAGCTTCTCAAGGGGGGGAAACTATGGCTACACCTTC. Its translation is CASSFSRGGNYGYTF.